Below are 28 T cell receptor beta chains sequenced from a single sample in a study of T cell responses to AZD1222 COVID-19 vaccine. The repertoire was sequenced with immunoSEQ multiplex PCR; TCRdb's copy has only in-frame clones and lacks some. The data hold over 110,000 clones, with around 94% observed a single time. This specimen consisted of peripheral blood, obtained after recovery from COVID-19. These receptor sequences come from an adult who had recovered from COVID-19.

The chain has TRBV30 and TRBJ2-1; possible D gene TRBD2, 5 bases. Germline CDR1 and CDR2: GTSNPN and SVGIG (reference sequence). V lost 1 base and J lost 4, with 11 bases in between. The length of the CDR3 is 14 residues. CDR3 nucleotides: TGTGCCTGGAGTGGGAGGACGCAATACAATGAGCAGTTCTTC. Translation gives CAWSGRTQYNEQFF.

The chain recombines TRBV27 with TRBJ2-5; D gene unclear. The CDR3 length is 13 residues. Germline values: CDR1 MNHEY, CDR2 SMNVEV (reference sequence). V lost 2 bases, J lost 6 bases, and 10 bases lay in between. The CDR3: CASSLIDSQTQYF. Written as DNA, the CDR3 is TGTGCCAGCAGTTTAATAGATAGCCAGACCCAGTACTTC.

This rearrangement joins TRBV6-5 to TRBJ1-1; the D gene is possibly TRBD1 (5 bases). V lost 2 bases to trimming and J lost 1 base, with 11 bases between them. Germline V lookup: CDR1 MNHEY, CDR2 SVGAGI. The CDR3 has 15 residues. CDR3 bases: TGTGCCAGCAGTTACCGGGGACTTCAGAACACTGAAGCTTTCTTT. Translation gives CASSYRGLQNTEAFF.

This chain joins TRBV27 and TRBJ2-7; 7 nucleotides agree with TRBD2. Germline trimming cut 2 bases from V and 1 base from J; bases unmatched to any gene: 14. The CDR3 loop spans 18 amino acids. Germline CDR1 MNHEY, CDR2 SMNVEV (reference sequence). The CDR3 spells CASSLLRRASGGSYEQYF. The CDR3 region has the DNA TGTGCCAGCAGTTTACTCCGTCGGGCTAGCGGCGGTTCCTACGAGCAGTACTTC.

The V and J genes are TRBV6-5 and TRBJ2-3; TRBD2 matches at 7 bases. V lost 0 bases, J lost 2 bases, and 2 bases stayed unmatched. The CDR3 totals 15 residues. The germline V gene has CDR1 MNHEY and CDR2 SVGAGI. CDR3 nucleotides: TGTGCCAGCAGTTACTCTAGCGGGCACACAGATACGCAGTATTTT. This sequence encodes CASSYSSGHTDTQYF.

CDR3 sequence reads: CASSLGAGQFQEQYF. CDR3 DNA: TGTGCCAGCAGCTTAGGGGCGGGACAGTTCCAGGAGCAGTACTTC. The J gene is TRBJ2-7, the V gene TRBV11-2, with a possible D match to TRBD1 (7 bases). This CDR3 region has 15 residues. Germline-derived CDR1 and CDR2 are SGHAT and FQNNGV. The V end lost 1 base, the J end lost 7 bases, and 17 bases lay between the germline ends.

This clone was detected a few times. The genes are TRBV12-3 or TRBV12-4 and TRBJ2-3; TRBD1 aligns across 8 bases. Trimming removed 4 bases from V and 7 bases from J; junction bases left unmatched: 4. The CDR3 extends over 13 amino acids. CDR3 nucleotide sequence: TGTGCCAGCAGTTCGGACAGGGAATATACGCAGTATTTT. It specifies CASSSDREYTQYF.

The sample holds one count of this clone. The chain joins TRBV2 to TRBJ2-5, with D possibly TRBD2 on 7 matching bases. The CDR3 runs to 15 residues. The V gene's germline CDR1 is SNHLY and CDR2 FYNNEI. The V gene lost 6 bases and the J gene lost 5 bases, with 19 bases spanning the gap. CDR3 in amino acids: CASSPSEGGRETQYF. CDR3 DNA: TGTGCCAGCAGCCCGTCCGAGGGGGGGCGCGAGACCCAGTACTTC.

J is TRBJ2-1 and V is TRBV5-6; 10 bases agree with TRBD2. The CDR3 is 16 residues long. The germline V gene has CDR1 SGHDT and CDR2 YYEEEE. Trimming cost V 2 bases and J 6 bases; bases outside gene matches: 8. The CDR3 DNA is TGTGCCAGCAGCTTAGCGGGAGGGCCAATTATCAATGAGCAGTTCTTC. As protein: CASSLAGGPIINEQFF.

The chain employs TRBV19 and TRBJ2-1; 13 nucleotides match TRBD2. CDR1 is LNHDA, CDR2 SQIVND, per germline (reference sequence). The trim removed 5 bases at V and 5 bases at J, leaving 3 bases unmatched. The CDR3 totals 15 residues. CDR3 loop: CASSPGLAGDNEQFF. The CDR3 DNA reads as TGTGCCAGTAGTCCAGGACTAGCGGGAGACAATGAGCAGTTCTTC. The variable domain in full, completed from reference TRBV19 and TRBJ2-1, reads DGGITQSPKYLFRKEGQNVTLSCEQNLNHDAMYWYRQDPGQGLRLIYYSQIVNDFQKGDIAEGYSVSREKKESFPLTVTSAQKNPTAFYLCASSPGLAGDNEQFFGPGTRLTVL.

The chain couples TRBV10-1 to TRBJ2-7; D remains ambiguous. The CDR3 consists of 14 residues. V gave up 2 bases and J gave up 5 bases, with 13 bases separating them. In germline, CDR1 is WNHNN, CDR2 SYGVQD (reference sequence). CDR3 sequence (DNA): TGCGCCAGCAGTGAGAAGGTTAGCCTGAACGAGCAGTACTTC. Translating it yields CASSEKVSLNEQYF.

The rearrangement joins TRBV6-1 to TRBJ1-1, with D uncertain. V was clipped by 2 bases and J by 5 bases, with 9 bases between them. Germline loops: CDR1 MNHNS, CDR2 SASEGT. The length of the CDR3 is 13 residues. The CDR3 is CASSEFRQTEAFF. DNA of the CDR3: TGTGCCAGCAGTGAATTTAGGCAGACTGAAGCTTTCTTT.

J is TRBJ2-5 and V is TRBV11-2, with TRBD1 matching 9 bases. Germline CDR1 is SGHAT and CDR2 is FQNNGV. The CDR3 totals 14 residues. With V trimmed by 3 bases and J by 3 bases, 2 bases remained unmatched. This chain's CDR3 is CASSLDRGKETQYF. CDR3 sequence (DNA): TGTGCCAGCAGCTTGGACAGGGGTAAAGAGACCCAGTACTTC.

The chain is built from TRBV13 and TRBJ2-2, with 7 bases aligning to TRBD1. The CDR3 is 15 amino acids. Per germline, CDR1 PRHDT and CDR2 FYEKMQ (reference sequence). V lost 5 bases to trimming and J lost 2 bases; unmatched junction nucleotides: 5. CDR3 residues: CASSDGTANTGELFF. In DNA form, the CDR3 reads TGTGCCAGCAGCGACGGGACAGCTAACACCGGGGAGCTGTTTTTT.

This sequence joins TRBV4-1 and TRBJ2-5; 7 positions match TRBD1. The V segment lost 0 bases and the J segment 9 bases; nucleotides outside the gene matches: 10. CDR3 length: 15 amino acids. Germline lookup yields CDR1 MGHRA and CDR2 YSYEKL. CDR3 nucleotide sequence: TGCGCCAGCAGCCAAGAAGTTGGGGGAACAGGGGCCCAGTACTTC. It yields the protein CASSQEVGGTGAQYF.

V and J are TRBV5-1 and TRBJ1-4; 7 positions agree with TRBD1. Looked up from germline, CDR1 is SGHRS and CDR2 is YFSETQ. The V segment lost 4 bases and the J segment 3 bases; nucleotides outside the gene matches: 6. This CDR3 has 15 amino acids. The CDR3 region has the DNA TGCGCCAGCAGCCCGGACAGGACATCTAATGAAAAACTGTTTTTT. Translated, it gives CASSPDRTSNEKLFF.

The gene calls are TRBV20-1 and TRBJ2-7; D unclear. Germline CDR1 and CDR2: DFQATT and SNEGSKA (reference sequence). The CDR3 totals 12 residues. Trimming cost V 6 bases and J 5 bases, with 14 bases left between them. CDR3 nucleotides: TGCAGTGCCAGTGGTGGGCACGACGAGCAGTACTTC. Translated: CSASGGHDEQYF.

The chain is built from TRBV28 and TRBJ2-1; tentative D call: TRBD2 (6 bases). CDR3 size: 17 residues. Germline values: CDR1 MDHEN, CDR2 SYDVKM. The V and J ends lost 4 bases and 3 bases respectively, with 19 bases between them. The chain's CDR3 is CASSSGAAGTGYNEQFF. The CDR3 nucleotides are TGTGCCAGCAGTTCCGGGGCGGCAGGGACTGGCTACAATGAGCAGTTCTTC.

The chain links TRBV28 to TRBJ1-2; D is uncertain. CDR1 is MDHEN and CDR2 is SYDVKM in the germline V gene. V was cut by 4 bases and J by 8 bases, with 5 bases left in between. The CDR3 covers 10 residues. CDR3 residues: CASSSKGYTF. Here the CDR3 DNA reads TGTGCCAGCAGTTCTAAGGGCTACACCTTC.

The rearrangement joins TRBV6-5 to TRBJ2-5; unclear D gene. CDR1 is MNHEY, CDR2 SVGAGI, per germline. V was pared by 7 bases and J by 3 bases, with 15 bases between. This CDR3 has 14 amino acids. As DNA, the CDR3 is TGTGCCAGCACTAAGAGACCGGACGAAGAGACCCAGTACTTC. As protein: CASTKRPDEETQYF.

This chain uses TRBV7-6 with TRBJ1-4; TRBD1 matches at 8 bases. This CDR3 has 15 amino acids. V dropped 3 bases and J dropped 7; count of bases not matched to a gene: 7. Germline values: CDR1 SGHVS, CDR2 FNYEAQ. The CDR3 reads CASSFPAGGPEKLFF. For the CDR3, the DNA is TGTGCCAGCAGCTTTCCCGCAGGGGGCCCTGAAAAACTGTTTTTT.

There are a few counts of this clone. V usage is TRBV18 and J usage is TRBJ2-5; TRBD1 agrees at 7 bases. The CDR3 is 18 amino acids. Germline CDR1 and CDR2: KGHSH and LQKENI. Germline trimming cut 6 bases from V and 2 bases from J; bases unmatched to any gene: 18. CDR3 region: CASSPATRDRILQETQYF. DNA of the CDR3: TGTGCCAGCTCCCCCGCTACTCGGGACAGAATTCTTCAAGAGACCCAGTACTTC.

CDR3 sequence: CASSTGDSNEKLFF. CDR3 DNA sequence: TGTGCCAGCAGCACCGGGGACAGTAATGAAAAACTGTTTTTT. This sequence joins TRBV9 and TRBJ1-4; 7 positions match TRBD1. Germline-derived CDR1 and CDR2 are SGDLS and YYNGEE. The CDR3 totals 14 residues. The V segment lost 4 bases and the J segment 4 bases; nucleotides outside the gene matches: 4.

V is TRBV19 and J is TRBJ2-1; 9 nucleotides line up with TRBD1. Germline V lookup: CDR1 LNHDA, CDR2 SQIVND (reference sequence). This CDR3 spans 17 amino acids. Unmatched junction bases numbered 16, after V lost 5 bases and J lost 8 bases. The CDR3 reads CASSDRTGERVYYEQFF. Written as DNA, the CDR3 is TGTGCCAGTAGTGACCGGACAGGGGAACGGGTTTACTATGAGCAGTTCTTC.

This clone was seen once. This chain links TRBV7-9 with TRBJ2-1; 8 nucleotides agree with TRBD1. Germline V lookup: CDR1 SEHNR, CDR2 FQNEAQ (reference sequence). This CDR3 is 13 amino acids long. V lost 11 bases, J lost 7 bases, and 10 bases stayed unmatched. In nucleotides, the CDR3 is TGTGCCGGGCAGGGGGCCCCCTGGAATGAGCAGTTCTTC. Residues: CAGQGAPWNEQFF.

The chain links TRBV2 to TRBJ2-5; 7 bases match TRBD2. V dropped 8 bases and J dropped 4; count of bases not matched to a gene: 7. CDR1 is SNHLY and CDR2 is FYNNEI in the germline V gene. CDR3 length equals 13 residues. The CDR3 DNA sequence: TGTGCCAGCTGCCGGGAGGTAGGAGAGACCCAGTACTTC. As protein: CASCREVGETQYF. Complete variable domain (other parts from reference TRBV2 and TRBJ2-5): EPEVTQTPSHQVTQMGQEVILRCVPISNHLYFYWYRQILGQKVEFLVSFYNNEISEKSEIFDDQFSVERPDGSNFTLKIRSTKLEDSAMYFCASCREVGETQYFGPGTRLLVL.

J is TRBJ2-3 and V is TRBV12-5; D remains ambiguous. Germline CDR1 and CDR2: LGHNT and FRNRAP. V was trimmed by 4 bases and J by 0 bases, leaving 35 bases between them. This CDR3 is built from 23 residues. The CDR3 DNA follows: TGTGCTAGTGGTTCGCCTGTCTTTTGGAGTCTCCTCATCATACCCTCTAGCACAGATACGCAGTATTTT. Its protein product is CASGSPVFWSLLIIPSSTDTQYF.

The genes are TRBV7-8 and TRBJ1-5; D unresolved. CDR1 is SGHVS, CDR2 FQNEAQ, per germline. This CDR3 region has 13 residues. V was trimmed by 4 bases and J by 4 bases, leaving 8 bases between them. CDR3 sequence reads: CASSSSQNQPQHF. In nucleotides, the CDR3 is TGTGCCAGCAGCTCCTCCCAGAATCAGCCCCAGCATTTT.